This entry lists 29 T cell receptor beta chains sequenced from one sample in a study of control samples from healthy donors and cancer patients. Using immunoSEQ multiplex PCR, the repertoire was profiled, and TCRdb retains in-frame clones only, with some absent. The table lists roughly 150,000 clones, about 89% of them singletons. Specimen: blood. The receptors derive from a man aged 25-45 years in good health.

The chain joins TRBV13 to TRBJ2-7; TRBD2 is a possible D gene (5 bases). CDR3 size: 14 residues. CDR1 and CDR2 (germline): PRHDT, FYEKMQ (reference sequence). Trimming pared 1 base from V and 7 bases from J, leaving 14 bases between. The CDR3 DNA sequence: TGTGCCAGCAGCTTAGAAGGTGAGGGTGAGGAGCAGTACTTC. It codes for CASSLEGEGEEQYF.

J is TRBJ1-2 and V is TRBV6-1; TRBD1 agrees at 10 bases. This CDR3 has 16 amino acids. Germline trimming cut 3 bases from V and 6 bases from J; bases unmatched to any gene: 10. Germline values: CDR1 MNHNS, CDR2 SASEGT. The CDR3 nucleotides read TGTGCCAGCAGTGACGTCTCCGGGACAGGGGTTAATGGCTACACCTTC. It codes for CASSDVSGTGVNGYTF.

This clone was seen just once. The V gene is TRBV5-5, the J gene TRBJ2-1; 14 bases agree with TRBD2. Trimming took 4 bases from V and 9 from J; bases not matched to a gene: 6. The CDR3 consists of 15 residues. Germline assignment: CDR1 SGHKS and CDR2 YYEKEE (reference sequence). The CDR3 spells CASSRPGLAGGEQFF. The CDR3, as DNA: TGTGCCAGCAGCCGGCCCGGACTAGCGGGAGGTGAGCAGTTCTTC.

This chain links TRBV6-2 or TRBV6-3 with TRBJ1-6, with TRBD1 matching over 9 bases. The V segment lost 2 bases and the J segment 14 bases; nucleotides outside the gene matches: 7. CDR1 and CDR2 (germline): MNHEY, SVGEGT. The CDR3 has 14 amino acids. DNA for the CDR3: TGTGCCAGCAGTTACGTGGGACAGGGTATGTCCCTCCACTTT. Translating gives CASSYVGQGMSLHF.

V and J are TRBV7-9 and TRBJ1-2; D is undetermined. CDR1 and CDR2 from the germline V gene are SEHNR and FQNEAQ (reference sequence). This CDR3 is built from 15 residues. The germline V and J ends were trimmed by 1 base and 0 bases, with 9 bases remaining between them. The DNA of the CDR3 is TGTGCCAGCAGCTTAGGAAGGGCCACTAACTATGGCTACACCTTC. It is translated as CASSLGRATNYGYTF.

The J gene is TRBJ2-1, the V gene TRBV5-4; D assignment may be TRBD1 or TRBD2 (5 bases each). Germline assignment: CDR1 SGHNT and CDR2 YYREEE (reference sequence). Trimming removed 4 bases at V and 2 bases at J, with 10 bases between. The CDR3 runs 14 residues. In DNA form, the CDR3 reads TGTGCCAGCAGCCCCCAGGGACCCTACAATGAGCAGTTCTTC. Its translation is CASSPQGPYNEQFF.

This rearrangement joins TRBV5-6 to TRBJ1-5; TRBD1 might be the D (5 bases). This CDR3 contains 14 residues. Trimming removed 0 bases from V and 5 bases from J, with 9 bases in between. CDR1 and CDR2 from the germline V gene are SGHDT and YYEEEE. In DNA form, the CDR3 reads TGTGCCAGCAGCTTGGCCAGGGCCGATCAGCCCCAGCATTTT. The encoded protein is CASSLARADQPQHF.

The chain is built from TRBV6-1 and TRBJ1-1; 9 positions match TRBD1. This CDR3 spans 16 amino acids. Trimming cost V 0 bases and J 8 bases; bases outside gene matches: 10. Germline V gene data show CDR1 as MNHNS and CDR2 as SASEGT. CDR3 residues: CASSEATRVTGGEAFF. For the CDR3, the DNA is TGTGCCAGCAGTGAAGCAACTAGGGTGACAGGGGGGGAAGCTTTCTTT.

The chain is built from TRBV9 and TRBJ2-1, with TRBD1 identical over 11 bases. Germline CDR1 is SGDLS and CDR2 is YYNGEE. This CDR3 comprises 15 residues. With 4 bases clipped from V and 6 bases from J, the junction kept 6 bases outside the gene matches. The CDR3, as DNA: TGTGCCAGCAGCATATCCGGGACAGGGGGCAATGAGCAGTTCTTC. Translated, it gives CASSISGTGGNEQFF.

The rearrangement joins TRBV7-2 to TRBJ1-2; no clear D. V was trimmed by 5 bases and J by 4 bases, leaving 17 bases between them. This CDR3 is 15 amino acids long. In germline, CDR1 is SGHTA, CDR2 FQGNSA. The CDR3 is CASSASATLGYGYTF. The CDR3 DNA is TGTGCCAGCAGCGCCTCAGCCACTTTGGGCTATGGCTACACCTTC. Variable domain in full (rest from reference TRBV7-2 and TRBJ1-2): GAGVSQSPSNKVTEKGKDVELRCDPISGHTALYWYRQSLGQGLEFLIYFQGNSAPDKSGLPSDRFSAERTGGSVSTLTIQRTQQEDSAVYLCASSASATLGYGYTFGSGTRLTVV.

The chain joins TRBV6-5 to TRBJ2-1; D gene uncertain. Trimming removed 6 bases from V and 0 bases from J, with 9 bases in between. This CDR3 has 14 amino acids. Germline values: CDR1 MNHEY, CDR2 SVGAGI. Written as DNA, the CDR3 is TGTGCCAGCAGGTCAGGATACTCCTACAATGAGCAGTTCTTC. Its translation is CASRSGYSYNEQFF.

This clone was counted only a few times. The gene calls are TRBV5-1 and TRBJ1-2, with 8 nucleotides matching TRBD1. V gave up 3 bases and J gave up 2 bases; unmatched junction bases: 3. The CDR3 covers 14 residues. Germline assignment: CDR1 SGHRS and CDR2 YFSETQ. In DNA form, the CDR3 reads TGCGCCAGCAGCTGGACAGGGCAGAACTATGGCTACACCTTC. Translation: CASSWTGQNYGYTF.

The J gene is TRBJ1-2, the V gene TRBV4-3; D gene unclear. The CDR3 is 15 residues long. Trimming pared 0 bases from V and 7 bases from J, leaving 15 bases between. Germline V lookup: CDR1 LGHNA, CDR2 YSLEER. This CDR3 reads CASSQDLGSTGGYTF. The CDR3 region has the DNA TGCGCCAGCAGCCAAGATCTGGGGTCGACGGGTGGCTACACCTTC.

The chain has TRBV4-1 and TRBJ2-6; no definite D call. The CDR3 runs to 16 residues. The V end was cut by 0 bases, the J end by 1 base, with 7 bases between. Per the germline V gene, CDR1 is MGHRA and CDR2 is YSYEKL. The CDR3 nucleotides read TGCGCCAGCAGCCAAGAGCAGGAATCTGGGGCCAACGTCCTGACTTTC. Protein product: CASSQEQESGANVLTF.

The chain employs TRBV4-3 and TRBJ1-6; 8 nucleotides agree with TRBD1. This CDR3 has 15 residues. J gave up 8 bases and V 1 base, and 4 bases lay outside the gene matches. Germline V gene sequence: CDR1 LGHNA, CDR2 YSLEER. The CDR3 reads CASSQARGQDSPLHF. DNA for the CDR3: TGCGCCAGCAGCCAAGCCAGGGGGCAGGATTCACCCCTCCACTTT.

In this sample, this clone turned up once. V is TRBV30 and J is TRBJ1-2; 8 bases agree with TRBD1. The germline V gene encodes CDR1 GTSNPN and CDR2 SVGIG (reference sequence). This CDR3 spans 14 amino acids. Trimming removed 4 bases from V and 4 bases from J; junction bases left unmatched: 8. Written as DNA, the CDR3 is TGTGCCTGGACTACACAGGGGGTTTTCTATGGCTACACCTTC. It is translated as CAWTTQGVFYGYTF.

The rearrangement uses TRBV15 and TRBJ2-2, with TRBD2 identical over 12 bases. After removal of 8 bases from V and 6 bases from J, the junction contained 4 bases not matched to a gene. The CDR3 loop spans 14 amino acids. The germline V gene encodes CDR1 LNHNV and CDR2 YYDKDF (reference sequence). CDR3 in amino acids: CATGGTSGPGELFF. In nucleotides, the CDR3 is TGTGCCACCGGGGGGACTAGCGGGCCCGGGGAGCTGTTTTTT.

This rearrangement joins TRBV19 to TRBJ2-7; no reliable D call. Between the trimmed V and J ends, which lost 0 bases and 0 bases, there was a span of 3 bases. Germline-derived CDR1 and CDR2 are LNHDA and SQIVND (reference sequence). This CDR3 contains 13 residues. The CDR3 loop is CASSIDGSYEQYF. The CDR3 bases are TGTGCCAGTAGTATAGACGGCTCCTACGAGCAGTACTTC.

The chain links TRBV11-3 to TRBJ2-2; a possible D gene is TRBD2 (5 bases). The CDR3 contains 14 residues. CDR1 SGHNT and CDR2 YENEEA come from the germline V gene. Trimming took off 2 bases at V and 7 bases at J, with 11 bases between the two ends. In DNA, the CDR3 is TGTGCCAGCAGCTTAAACGGGGTCGGCGGGGAGCTGTTTTTT. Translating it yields CASSLNGVGGELFF.

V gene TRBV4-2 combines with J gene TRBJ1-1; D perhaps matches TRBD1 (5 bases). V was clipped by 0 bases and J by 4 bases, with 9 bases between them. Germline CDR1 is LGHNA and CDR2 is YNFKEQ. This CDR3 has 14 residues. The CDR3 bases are TGTGCCAGCAGCCAAGAGGGGCAGATCACTGAAGCTTTCTTT. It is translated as CASSQEGQITEAFF.

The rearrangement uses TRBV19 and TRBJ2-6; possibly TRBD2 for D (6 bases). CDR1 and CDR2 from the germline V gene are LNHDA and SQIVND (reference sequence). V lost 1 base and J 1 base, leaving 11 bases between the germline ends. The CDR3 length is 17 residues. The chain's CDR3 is CASSIGTTSSGANVLTF. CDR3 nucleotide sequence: TGTGCCAGTAGTATAGGGACTACTTCGTCTGGGGCCAACGTCCTGACTTTC.

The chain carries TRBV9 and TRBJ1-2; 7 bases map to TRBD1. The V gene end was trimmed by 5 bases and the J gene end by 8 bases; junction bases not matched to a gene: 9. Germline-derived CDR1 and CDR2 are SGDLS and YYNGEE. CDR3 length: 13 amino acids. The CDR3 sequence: CASRAGQAQGYTF. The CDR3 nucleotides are TGTGCCAGCAGAGCCGGACAGGCCCAAGGCTACACCTTC.

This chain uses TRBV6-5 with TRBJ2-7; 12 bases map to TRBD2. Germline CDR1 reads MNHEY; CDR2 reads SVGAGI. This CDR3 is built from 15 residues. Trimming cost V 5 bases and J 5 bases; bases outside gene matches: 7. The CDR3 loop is CASSLRTSGTHEQYF. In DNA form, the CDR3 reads TGTGCCAGCAGTCTCAGGACTAGCGGGACCCACGAGCAGTACTTC.

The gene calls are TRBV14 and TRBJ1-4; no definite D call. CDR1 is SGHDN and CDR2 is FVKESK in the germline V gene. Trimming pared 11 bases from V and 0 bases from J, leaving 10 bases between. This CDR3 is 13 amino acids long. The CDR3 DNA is TGTGCCCACCGGCGTGCAACTAATGAAAAACTGTTTTTT. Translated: CAHRRATNEKLFF.

CDR3 protein: CASSLSTGVNSPLHF. Written as DNA, the CDR3 is TGTGCCAGCAGCCTATCGACAGGGGTTAATTCACCCCTCCACTTT. V usage is TRBV7-3 and J usage is TRBJ1-6; 8 bases align to TRBD1. V lost 5 bases and J lost 6; bases outside the gene matches: 6. Germline V gene data show CDR1 as SGHTA and CDR2 as FQGTGA. The CDR3 consists of 15 residues.

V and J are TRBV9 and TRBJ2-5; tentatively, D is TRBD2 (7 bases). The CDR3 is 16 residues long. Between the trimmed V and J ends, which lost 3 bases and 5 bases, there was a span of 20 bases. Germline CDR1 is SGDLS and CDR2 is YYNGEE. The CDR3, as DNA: TGTGCCAGCAGCGACCAGGGGAGCGGGGCGTGGGAGACCCAGTACTTC. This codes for CASSDQGSGAWETQYF.

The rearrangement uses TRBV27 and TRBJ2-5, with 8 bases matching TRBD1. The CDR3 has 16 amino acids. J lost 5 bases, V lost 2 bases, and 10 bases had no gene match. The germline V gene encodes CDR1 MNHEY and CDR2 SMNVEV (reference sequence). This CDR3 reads CASSLGAGQGGETQYF. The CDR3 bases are TGTGCCAGCAGTTTAGGGGCAGGACAGGGTGGGGAGACCCAGTACTTC.

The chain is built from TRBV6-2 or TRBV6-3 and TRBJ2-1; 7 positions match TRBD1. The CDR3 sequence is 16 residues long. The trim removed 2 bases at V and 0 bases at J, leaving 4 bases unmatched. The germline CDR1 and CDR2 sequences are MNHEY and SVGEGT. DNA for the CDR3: TGTGCCAGCAGTTACAGGACAGGTATCTCCTACAATGAGCAGTTCTTC. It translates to CASSYRTGISYNEQFF.

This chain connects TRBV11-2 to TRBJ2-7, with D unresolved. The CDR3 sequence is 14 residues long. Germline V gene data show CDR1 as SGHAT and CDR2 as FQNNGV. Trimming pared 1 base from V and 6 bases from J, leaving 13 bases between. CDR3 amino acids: CASSLGVPAREQYF. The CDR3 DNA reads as TGTGCCAGCAGCTTAGGGGTTCCTGCTCGCGAGCAGTACTTC.